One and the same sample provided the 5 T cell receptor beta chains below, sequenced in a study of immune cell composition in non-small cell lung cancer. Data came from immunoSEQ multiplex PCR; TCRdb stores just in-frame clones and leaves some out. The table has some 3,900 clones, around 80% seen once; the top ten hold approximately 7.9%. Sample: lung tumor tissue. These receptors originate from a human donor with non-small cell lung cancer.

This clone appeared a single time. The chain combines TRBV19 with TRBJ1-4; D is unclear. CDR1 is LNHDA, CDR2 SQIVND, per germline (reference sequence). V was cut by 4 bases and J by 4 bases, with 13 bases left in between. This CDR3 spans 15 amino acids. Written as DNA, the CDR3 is TGTGCCAGTAGTACCCCGAGGAGCAATAATGAAAAACTGTTTTTT. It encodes CASSTPRSNNEKLFF.

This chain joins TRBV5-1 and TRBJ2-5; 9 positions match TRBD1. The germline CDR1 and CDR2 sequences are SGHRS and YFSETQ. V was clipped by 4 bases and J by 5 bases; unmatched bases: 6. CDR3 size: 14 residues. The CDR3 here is CASSQDRGGETQYF. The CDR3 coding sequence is TGCGCCAGCAGCCAGGACAGGGGAGGGGAGACCCAGTACTTC.

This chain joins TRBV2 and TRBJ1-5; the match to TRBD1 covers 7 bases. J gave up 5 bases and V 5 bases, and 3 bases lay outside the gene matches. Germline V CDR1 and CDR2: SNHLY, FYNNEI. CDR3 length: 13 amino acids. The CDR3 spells CASSLGGDQPQHF. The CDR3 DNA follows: TGTGCCAGCAGTTTAGGGGGCGATCAGCCCCAGCATTTT.

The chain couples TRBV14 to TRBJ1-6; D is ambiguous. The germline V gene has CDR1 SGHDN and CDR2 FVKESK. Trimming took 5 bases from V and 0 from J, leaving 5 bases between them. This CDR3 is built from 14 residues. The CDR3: CASSVVSYNSPLHF. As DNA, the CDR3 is TGTGCCAGCAGCGTAGTCTCCTATAATTCACCCCTCCACTTT. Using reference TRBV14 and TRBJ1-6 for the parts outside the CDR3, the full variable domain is EAGVTQFPSHSVIEKGQTVTLRCDPISGHDNLYWYRRVMGKEIKFLLHFVKESKQDESGMPNNRFLAERTGGTYSTLKVQPAELEDSGVYFCASSVVSYNSPLHFGNGTRLTVT.

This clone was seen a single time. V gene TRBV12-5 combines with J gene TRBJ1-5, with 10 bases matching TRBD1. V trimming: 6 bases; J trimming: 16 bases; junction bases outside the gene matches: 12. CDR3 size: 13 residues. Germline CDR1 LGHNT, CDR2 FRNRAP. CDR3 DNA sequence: TGTGCTAGTGGGGAGTCCGGGACAGGGGTCTACCATTTT. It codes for CASGESGTGVYHF.